The 21 T cell receptor beta chains below were found in one sample sequenced in a study of identical twins. In TCRdb, the 5' RACE reads were re-called with MiXCR into one record per CDR3 protein. The sample comprises some 760,000 distinct CDR3 sequences, about 18% of which are singletons, and roughly 13% rests with the top ten. The sample was also reused in another study, on T cells expressing NK-cell markers.

Sequenced material: PBMCs. These receptors were collected from a woman aged 18-29 years in good health.

V is TRBV5-8 and J is TRBJ2-5, with TRBD2 identical over 9 bases. Trimming at V came to 4 bases and at J to 1 base, leaving 8 bases not matched to a gene. CDR3 length equals 16 residues. Germline V gene data show CDR1 as SGHTS and CDR2 as YDEGEE. CDR3 sequence (DNA): TGTGCCAGCAGCGGGGGACTAGCTATATCCCAAGAGACCCAGTACTTC. Amino acids: CASSGGLAISQETQYF.

The chain uses TRBV20-1 and TRBJ2-3; no reliable D call. The CDR3 totals 15 residues. CDR1 DFQATT and CDR2 SNEGSKA come from the germline V gene (reference sequence). The V end lost 3 bases, the J end lost 0 bases, and 13 bases lay between the germline ends. The CDR3 DNA sequence: TGCAGTGCTAGGCGACTCACGGGTAGCACAGATACGCAGTATTTT. The encoded protein is CSARRLTGSTDTQYF.

The chain has TRBV12-3 or TRBV12-4 and TRBJ1-1, with D possibly TRBD1 on 5 matching bases. V lost 1 base and J 8 bases, leaving 11 bases between the germline ends. The CDR3 is 13 residues long. CDR3 sequence (DNA): TGTGCCAGCAGTTTAGATGCGACAGCCGAAGCTTTCTTT. This codes for CASSLDATAEAFF.

This clonotype was seen only a few times. The J gene is TRBJ1-6, the V gene TRBV27; 12 positions match TRBD1. The ends lost 6 bases at V and 10 bases at J; junction bases unmatched: 4. The CDR3 totals 14 residues. The germline V gene has CDR1 MNHEY and CDR2 SMNVEV (reference sequence). CDR3 coding DNA: TGTGCCAGCAGGGGACAGGGGGCCGGATCACCCCTCCACTTT. This sequence encodes CASRGQGAGSPLHF.

There are a few counts of this clonotype. The chain carries TRBV29-1 and TRBJ2-3; D is undetermined. Germline CDR1 is SQVTM and CDR2 is ANQGSEA. The CDR3 runs 13 residues. The V gene lost 7 bases and the J gene lost 2 bases, with 13 bases spanning the gap. The CDR3 here is CSASQTITDTQYF. The CDR3 nucleotides are TGCAGCGCCTCCCAAACGATCACAGATACGCAGTATTTT.

The chain uses TRBV7-9 and TRBJ1-1; tentatively, D is TRBD1 (5 bases). V was trimmed by 6 bases and J by 4 bases, leaving 12 bases between them. Per the germline V gene, CDR1 is SEHNR and CDR2 is FQNEAQ (reference sequence). The CDR3 has 13 residues. The CDR3 protein is CASRGLQVTEAFF. The CDR3 DNA sequence: TGTGCCAGCAGGGGATTACAGGTCACTGAAGCTTTCTTT.

This clonotype was detected only a few times. The gene calls are TRBV12-3 or TRBV12-4 and TRBJ2-2; the D is unclear. This CDR3 has 14 residues. Trimming removed 7 bases from V and 0 bases from J, with 9 bases in between. CDR3 DNA sequence: TGTGCCAGCATAGACCAGCCGAACACCGGGGAGCTGTTTTTT. Residues: CASIDQPNTGELFF.

The chain is built from TRBV5-1 and TRBJ2-1; no clear D gene. CDR1 and CDR2 from the germline V gene are SGHRS and YFSETQ. The CDR3 extends over 13 amino acids. Trimming removed 6 bases from V and 0 bases from J, with 7 bases in between. As DNA, the CDR3 is TGCGCCAGCAAGGAACCCTCCTACAATGAGCAGTTCTTC. Residues: CASKEPSYNEQFF. Full variable domain (remainder filled in from reference TRBV5-1 and TRBJ2-1): KAGVTQTPRYLIKTRGQQVTLSCSPISGHRSVSWYQQTPGQGLQFLFEYFSETQRNKGNFPGRFSGRQFSNSRSEMNVSTLELGDSALYLCASKEPSYNEQFFGPGTRLTVL.

The gene calls are TRBV20-1 and TRBJ2-2; the match to TRBD2 covers 7 bases. Germline V gene sequence: CDR1 DFQATT, CDR2 SNEGSKA (reference sequence). The CDR3 is made up of 13 amino acids. The V gene end was trimmed by 3 bases and the J gene end by 9 bases; junction bases not matched to a gene: 7. The CDR3 region has the DNA TGCAGTGCTAGTGGCGGGGGTTCCCGGGAGCTGTTTTTT. Translation gives CSASGGGSRELFF.

The genes are TRBV10-3 and TRBJ2-7; D gene uncertain. Trimming shortened V by 3 bases and J by 2 bases, and 8 bases separated the two germline ends. The CDR3 has 13 residues. The germline gives CDR1 ENHRY, CDR2 SYGVKD. The CDR3: CAISDDLPYEQYF. CDR3 DNA: TGTGCCATCAGTGATGACCTCCCCTACGAGCAGTACTTC.

This chain joins TRBV6-5 and TRBJ2-5; a possible D gene is TRBD1 (5 bases). V shed 0 bases and J shed 5 bases, with 7 bases lying between them. The V gene's germline CDR1 is MNHEY and CDR2 SVGAGI. The CDR3 sequence is 13 residues long. Written as DNA, the CDR3 is TGTGCCAGCAGTTACTCGGGGCACGAGACCCAGTACTTC. Translation gives CASSYSGHETQYF.

This clonotype showed up just a few times. This chain joins TRBV6-2 or TRBV6-3 and TRBJ2-4; 7 nucleotides align to TRBD1. V trimming: 2 bases; J trimming: 11 bases; junction bases outside the gene matches: 12. CDR3 length: 15 residues. Germline V gene lookup returns CDR1 MNHEY and CDR2 SVGEGT. Here the CDR3 reads CASSYVRGPGGVQYF. CDR3 DNA sequence: TGTGCCAGCAGTTACGTTCGGGGCCCAGGGGGTGTTCAGTACTTC.

This clonotype was observed a few times. The chain is built from TRBV20-1 and TRBJ2-7; TRBD1 agrees at 10 bases. Germline V CDR1 and CDR2: DFQATT, SNEGSKA (reference sequence). With 5 bases clipped from V and 7 bases from J, the junction kept 14 bases outside the gene matches. This CDR3 is 15 amino acids long. CDR3 protein: CSARSPGTGDREQYF. Written as DNA, the CDR3 is TGCAGTGCTCGAAGCCCGGGGACAGGGGATCGTGAGCAGTACTTC.

The J gene is TRBJ2-5, the V gene TRBV6-1; 7 positions agree with TRBD2. V dropped 5 bases and J dropped 1; count of bases not matched to a gene: 10. Germline loops: CDR1 MNHNS, CDR2 SASEGT. The CDR3 contains 16 residues. This chain's CDR3 is CASSKRVAGLQETQYF. CDR3 coding DNA: TGTGCCAGCAGTAAGAGGGTAGCGGGCCTCCAAGAGACCCAGTACTTC.

This CDR3 reads CASQQISGGANEQFF. The CDR3 nucleotides are TGCGCCAGCCAACAGATTAGCGGGGGGGCAAATGAGCAGTTCTTC. The chain carries TRBV5-1 and TRBJ2-1, with 11 nucleotides matching TRBD2. V lost 7 bases, J lost 7 bases, and 10 bases stayed unmatched. Germline values: CDR1 SGHRS, CDR2 YFSETQ. This CDR3 comprises 15 residues.

This clonotype showed up many times. This rearrangement joins TRBV20-1 to TRBJ1-1; D ambiguous. This CDR3 has 12 residues. Germline V gene sequence: CDR1 DFQATT, CDR2 SNEGSKA (reference sequence). Trimming removed 0 bases from V and 11 bases from J, with 13 bases in between. The CDR3 reads CSARDLIQGAFF. The CDR3 DNA is TGCAGTGCTAGAGATCTGATTCAAGGGGCTTTCTTT.

J is TRBJ1-2 and V is TRBV5-1, with 7 bases lining up with TRBD1. The CDR3 contains 13 residues. V lost 3 bases to trimming and J lost 5 bases; unmatched junction nucleotides: 4. Germline V lookup: CDR1 SGHRS, CDR2 YFSETQ. The CDR3 is CASSWIQGYGYTF. The CDR3 DNA reads as TGCGCCAGCAGCTGGATACAGGGGTATGGCTACACCTTC.

The chain couples TRBV20-1 to TRBJ2-3; 11 bases are a match to TRBD2. Germline lookup yields CDR1 DFQATT and CDR2 SNEGSKA (reference sequence). The V gene end was trimmed by 4 bases and the J gene end by 6 bases; junction bases not matched to a gene: 9. The CDR3 length is 15 residues. CDR3 sequence (DNA): TGCAGTGCTAACCCTTTTAGCGGGGGGGCGGATACGCAGTATTTT. Protein product: CSANPFSGGADTQYF.

This clonotype occurred a few times. The chain combines TRBV5-1 with TRBJ2-7, with 7 bases matching TRBD1. The CDR3 totals 17 residues. CDR1 and CDR2 from the germline V gene are SGHRS and YFSETQ. The ends lost 4 bases at V and 3 bases at J; junction bases unmatched: 16. The CDR3 protein is CASSLGDRISSSYEQYF. DNA of the CDR3: TGCGCCAGCAGCCTAGGGGACAGAATCTCATCTAGCTACGAGCAGTACTTC. Using reference TRBV5-1 and TRBJ2-7 for the parts outside the CDR3, the full variable domain is KAGVTQTPRYLIKTRGQQVTLSCSPISGHRSVSWYQQTPGQGLQFLFEYFSETQRNKGNFPGRFSGRQFSNSRSEMNVSTLELGDSALYLCASSLGDRISSSYEQYFGPGTRLTVT.

In this sample, this clonotype turned up a few times. The rearrangement links TRBV7-9 to TRBJ2-5; 8 nucleotides line up with TRBD2. V lost 8 bases to trimming and J lost 5 bases; unmatched junction nucleotides: 7. CDR3 length equals 13 residues. Looked up from germline, CDR1 is SEHNR and CDR2 is FQNEAQ (reference sequence). This CDR3 is CASSGTSTETQYF. CDR3 sequence (DNA): TGTGCCAGCTCCGGGACTAGTACTGAGACCCAGTACTTC.

This clonotype was found a few times. V gene TRBV20-1 combines with J gene TRBJ1-3, with TRBD1 as a possible D gene (6 bases). This CDR3 is built from 14 residues. V was shortened by 6 bases and J by 4 bases, with 16 bases between the two germline ends. Germline V lookup: CDR1 DFQATT, CDR2 SNEGSKA (reference sequence). CDR3 protein: CSANGDNAGNTIYF. The CDR3 nucleotides are TGCAGTGCCAACGGGGACAACGCAGGAAACACCATATATTTT.